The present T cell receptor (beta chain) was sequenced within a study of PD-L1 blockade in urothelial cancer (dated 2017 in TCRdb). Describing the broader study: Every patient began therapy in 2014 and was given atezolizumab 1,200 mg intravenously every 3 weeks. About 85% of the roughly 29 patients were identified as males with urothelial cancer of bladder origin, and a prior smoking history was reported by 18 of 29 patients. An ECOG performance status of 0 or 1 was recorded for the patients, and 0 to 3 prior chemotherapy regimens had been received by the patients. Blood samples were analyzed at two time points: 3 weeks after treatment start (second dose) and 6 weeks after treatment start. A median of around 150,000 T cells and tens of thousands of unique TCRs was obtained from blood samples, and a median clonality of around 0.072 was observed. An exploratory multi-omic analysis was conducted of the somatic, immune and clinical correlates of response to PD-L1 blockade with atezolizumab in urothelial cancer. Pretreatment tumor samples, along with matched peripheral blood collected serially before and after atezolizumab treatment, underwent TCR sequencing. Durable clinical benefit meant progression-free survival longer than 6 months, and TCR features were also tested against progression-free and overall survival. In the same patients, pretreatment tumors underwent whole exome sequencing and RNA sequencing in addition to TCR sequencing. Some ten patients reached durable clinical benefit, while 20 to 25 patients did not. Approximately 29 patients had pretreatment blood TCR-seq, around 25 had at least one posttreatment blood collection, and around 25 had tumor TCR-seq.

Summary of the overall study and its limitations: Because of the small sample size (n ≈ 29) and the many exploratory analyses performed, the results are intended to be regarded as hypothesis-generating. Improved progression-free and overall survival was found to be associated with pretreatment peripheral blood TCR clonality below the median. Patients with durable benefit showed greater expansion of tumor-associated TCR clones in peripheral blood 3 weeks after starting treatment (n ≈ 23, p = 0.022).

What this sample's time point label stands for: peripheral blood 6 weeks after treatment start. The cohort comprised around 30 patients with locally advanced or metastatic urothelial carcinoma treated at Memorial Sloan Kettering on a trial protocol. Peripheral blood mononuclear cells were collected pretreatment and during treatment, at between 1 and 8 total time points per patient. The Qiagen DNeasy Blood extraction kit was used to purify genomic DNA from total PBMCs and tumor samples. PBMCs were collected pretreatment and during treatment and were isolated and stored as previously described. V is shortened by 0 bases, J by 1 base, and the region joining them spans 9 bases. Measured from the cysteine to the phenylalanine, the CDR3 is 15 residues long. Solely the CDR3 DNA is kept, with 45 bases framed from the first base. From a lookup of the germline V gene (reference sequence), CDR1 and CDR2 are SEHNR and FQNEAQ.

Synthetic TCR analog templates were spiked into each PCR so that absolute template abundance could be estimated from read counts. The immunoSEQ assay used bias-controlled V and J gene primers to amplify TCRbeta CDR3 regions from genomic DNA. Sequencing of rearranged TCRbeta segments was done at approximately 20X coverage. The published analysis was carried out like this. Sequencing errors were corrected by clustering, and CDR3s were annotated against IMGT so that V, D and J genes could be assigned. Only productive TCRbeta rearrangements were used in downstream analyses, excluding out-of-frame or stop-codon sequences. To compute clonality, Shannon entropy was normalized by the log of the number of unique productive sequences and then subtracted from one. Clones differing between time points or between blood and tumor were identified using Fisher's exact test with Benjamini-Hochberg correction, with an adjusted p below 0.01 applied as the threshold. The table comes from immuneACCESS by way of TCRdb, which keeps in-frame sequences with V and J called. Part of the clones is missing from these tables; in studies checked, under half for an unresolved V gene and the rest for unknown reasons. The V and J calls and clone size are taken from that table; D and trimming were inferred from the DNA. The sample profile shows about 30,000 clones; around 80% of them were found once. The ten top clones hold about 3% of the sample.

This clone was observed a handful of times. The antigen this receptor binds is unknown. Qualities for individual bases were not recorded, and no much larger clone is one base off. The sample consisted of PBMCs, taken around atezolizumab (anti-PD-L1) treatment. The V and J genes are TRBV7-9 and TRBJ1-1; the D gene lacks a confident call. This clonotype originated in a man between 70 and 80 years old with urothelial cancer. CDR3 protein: CASSLASVQNTEAFF. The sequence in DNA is TGTGCCAGCAGCTTAGCGTCCGTACAGAACACTGAAGCTTTCTTT.